One TCR beta chain is described in this entry. This sample is part of a study of blood T cell repertoires in COVID-19. Across the study: Samples taken during acute and convalescent COVID-19 were collected in the United States, Italy and Spain.

CDR1 and CDR2 from the germline V gene are SGHRS and YFSETQ. CDR3 length equals 14 residues. V was cut by 0 bases and J by 12 bases, with 13 bases left in between. The method was immunoSEQ multiplex PCR; TCRdb's version includes in-frame clones alone and lacks a portion of them. The data contain approximately 210,000 clones, roughly 80% of them singletons. The chain has TRBV5-1 and TRBJ1-6; no clear D. This TCR was sampled from a woman between 65 and 79 years old with active or convalescent COVID-19. Source material: peripheral blood. This CDR3 is CASSLAGTSEPLHF. CDR3 coding DNA: TGCGCCAGCAGCTTGGCCGGTACGAGTGAACCCCTCCACTTT.